The clone carrying this TCR beta chain appeared many times. Its antigen is not known. From germline, CDR1 is GTSNPN and CDR2 SVGIG (reference sequence). The CDR3 sequence is 13 residues long. Trimming stripped 2 bases from V and 8 bases from J, with 15 bases between. This record belongs to a study of early T cells in non-severe SARS-CoV-2 infection. Overall study context: Unpaired chains resulted from sequencing bulk RNA of unsorted whole blood.

General study results and limits: Using VDJdb, the matching emphasized anti-spike CD8 responses while missing private and CD4 specificities.

Molecules of cDNA were individually given unique molecular identifiers that were attached to them. TCRdb re-analysed the 5' RACE reads in MiXCR, keeping a single row per CDR3 protein. The sample holds around 55,000 distinct CDR3 sequences, 5.5% to 8.5% seen once. This receptor was taken from an adult who was a healthcare worker with PCR-confirmed SARS-CoV-2 infection or an uninfected control (not recorded which). V is TRBV30 and J is TRBJ1-2; D is possibly TRBD1 (6 bases). The starting material was whole blood, obtained at baseline. This chain's CDR3 is CAWSPNRVGGYTF. In DNA, the CDR3 is TGTGCCTGGAGTCCAAACAGGGTGGGAGGCTACACCTTC. Looking up the rest from reference TRBV30 and TRBJ1-2 gives the full variable domain: SQTIHQWPATLVQPVGSPLSLECTVEGTSNPNLYWYRQAAGRGLQLLFYSVGIGQISSEVPQNLSASRPQDRQFILSSKKLLLSDSGFYLCAWSPNRVGGYTFGSGTRLTVV.